These T cell receptor beta chains were read from a single sample in a study of cytomegalovirus exposure and HLA in healthy donors. Profiling relied on immunoSEQ multiplex PCR, and the TCRdb table lists in-frame clones only, not all of them. This table has nearly 300,000 clones, roughly 90% appearing once. Sequences were obtained from PBMCs. The receptors shown here come from a man in his forties or fifties in good health and CMV-seropositive. Both conserved end residues are part of each CDR3. The order of the fields is J gene, clone size, V gene, D gene, CDR3 DNA, CDR3 protein. The D gene is left open where the match is weak. Expanded clones get a size class; other rows say once, few or many, or leave the size out.

>TRBJ1-1|few|TRBV6-5|TRBD1
TGTGCCAGCAGTTCCCAAACAGGGGGGCGGACTGAAGCTTTCTTT
CASSSQTGGRTEAFF
>TRBJ2-5|.|TRBV11-3|TRBD2
TGTGCCAGCAGCTACACTAGCGGGGGAGAGACCCAGTACTTC
CASSYTSGGETQYF
>TRBJ2-1|.|TRBV7-3|TRBD2
TGTGCCAGCAGCTTAACGAGGACTAGCGTGATGGGTGAGCAGTTCTTC
CASSLTRTSVMGEQFF
>TRBJ2-7|.|TRBV5-1|.
TGCGCCAGCAGCTTGGTCGGGGGTACTAGCTACGAGCAGTACTTC
CASSLVGGTSYEQYF
>TRBJ1-4|few|TRBV27|.
TGTGCCAGCAGTCTGACACCGGTCCGGTTAGTCCTGTTTTTT
CASSLTPVRLVLFF
>TRBJ2-1|.|TRBV28|TRBD1
TGTGCCAGCAGTTTAACCGAAACGCGCGGACAGGGGATCAATGAGCAGTTCTTC
CASSLTETRGQGINEQFF
>TRBJ2-6|.|TRBV19|TRBD2
TGTGCCAGTAGCGGGACTAGCGGGAGGGTCTTCTCTGGGGCCAACGTCCTGACTTTC
CASSGTSGRVFSGANVLTF
>TRBJ2-7|.|TRBV4-1|TRBD1
TGCGCCAGCAACAATCCCGGGACAGGGACCTACGAGCAGTACTTC
CASNNPGTGTYEQYF
>TRBJ2-7|once|TRBV27|TRBD1
TGTGCCAGCAGTGGACAGGGGGCAATCTCCGAGCAGTACTTC
CASSGQGAISEQYF
>TRBJ1-1|few|TRBV21-1|.
TGTGCCAGCAGCAAACCTTCAGGGGAGAACACTGAAGCTTTCTTT
CASSKPSGENTEAFF
>TRBJ2-6|.|TRBV7-9|.
TGTGCCAGCAGTCAAGCGGGCGGGGCGATAAGCTCTGGGGCCAACGTCCTGACTTTC
CASSQAGGAISSGANVLTF
>TRBJ2-1|once|TRBV5-1|TRBD1
TGCGCCAGCAGCTTGGACAGGGGGCGGAACAATGAGCAGTTCTTC
CASSLDRGRNNEQFF
>TRBJ1-2|once|TRBV28|.
TGTGCCAGCAGTTTTCAGGGTCACTATGGCTACACCTTC
CASSFQGHYGYTF
>TRBJ1-5|.|TRBV27|.
TGTGCCAGCAGTTTAAGGGGATCGAATCAGCCCCAGCATTTT
CASSLRGSNQPQHF
>TRBJ2-7|.|TRBV9|.
TGTGCCAGCAGCGCACAGAGCTCCTACGAGCAGTACTTC
CASSAQSSYEQYF
>TRBJ2-1|.|TRBV9|.
TGTGCCAGCAGCGTAGATATCACTTCCTACAATGAGCAGTTCTTC
CASSVDITSYNEQFF
>TRBJ2-7|once|TRBV6-1|.
TGTGCCAGCTCACAATACCGGGACTCCGAGCAGTACTTC
CASSQYRDSEQYF
>TRBJ1-2|.|TRBV6-6|.
TGTGCCAGCAGCGCACCGGGACTTCGGGCTAACTATGGCTACACCTTC
CASSAPGLRANYGYTF
>TRBJ2-2|.|TRBV27|TRBD1
TGTGCCAGCAGTGATATTGACAGGGCCGGGGAGCTGTTTTTT
CASSDIDRAGELFF
>TRBJ2-3|.|TRBV15|.
TGTGCCACCAGCAGTTTTCGGGATACGCAGTATTTT
CATSSFRDTQYF
>TRBJ1-5|.|TRBV6-1|.
TGTGCCAGCGGGGACTCTAGCAATCAGCCCCAGCATTTT
CASGDSSNQPQHF
>TRBJ2-7|once|TRBV11-2|.
TGTGCCCGAACGGACGGGGACTACGAGCAGTACTTC
CARTDGDYEQYF
>TRBJ2-7|once|TRBV27|TRBD1
TGTGCCAGCCGTAAAAGTAGGGGGGGACAGGGGTGGGAAGGGCAGTACTTC
CASRKSRGGQGWEGQYF
>TRBJ2-5|.|TRBV9|TRBD1
TGTGCCAGCAGCGGAGGACAGGGACAAGAGACCCAGTACTTC
CASSGGQGQETQYF
>TRBJ2-2|.|TRBV7-9|TRBD2
TGTGCCAGCAGCGCTAGCGGGAGAGGCACCGGGGAGCTGTTTTTT
CASSASGRGTGELFF
>TRBJ1-3|.|TRBV5-1|.
TGCGCCAGCAGCCCGGAGCCGTCTGGAAACACCATATATTTT
CASSPEPSGNTIYF
>TRBJ2-5|.|TRBV10-3|TRBD1
TGTGCCATCGGGAGACAGGGGCAAGAGACCCAGTACTTC
CAIGRQGQETQYF